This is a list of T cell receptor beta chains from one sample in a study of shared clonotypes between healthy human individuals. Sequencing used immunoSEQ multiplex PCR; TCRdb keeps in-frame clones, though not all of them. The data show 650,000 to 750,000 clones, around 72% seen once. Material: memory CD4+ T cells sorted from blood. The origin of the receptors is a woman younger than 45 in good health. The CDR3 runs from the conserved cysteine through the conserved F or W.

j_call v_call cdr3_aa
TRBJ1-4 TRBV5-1 CASSSTTGDVRGGLFF
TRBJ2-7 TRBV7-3 CASSIDREREQYF
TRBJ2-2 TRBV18 CASSSSIGELFF
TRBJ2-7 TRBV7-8 CASSKTSGSTYEQYF
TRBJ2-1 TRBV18 CASSPATSGRNNEQFF
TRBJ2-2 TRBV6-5 CASTSTGNTGELFF
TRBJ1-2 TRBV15 CATSRGGVGIDGYTF
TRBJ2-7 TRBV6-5 CASSRGHLDHEQYF
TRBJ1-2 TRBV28 CASSFSGQRLYGYTF
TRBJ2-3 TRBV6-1 CASSEARRGLGDTQYF
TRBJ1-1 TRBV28 CASRQGGSGTEAFF
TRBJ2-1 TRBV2 CASSERGGKGREQFF
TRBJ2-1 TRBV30 CAWNRGGRFNEQFF
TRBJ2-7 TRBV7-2 CASSPPGLAGGKGEQYF
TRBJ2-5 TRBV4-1 CASSQVSGRIQETQYF
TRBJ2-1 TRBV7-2 CASSREVADYNEQFF
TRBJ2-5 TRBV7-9 CASSLGEQETQYF
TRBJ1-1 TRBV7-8 CASSLDRDTEAFF
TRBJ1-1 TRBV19 CASSIEARPNTEAFF
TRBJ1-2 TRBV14 CASSLGSGDYGYTF
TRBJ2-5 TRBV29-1 CSVGGLAGGPKTQYF
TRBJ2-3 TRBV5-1 CASSLLLAGSTDTQYF
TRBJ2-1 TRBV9 CARLAGGLWSYNEQFF
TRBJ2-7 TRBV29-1 CSGTSGFYEQYF
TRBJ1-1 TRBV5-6 CASSLGQPNTEAFF
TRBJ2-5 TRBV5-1 CASNFGGRGETQYF
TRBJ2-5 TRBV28 CASSPPGGDLETQYF
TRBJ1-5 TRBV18 CASSPREGGSQPQHF
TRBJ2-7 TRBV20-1 CSARDTYEQYF
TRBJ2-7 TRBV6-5 CASSYYMKWQYF
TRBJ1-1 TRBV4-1 CASSQIQATKMNTEAFF
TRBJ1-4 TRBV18 CASSQNRGLNEKLFF
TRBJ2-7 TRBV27 CASSLRGEGYIAQYF
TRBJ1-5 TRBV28 CASSDPTGFWRNQPQHF
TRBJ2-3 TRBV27 CASRLAGVRTDTQYF
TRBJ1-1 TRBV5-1 CASSLDRPNTEAFF
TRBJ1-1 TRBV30 CAWSVRFRDTEAFF
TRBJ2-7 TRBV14 CASSQGIKKRGASYEQYF
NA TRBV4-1 CASSQDLGRGYEQYF
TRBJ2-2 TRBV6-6 CAVGQVVGELFF
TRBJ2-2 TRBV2 CASQRTSGKPGELFF
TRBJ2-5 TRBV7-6 CASGPGRPYF
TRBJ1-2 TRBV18 CASSPRPDGNYGYTF